This TCR beta chain is drawn from a study of cytomegalovirus exposure and HLA in healthy donors. For the study at large: Among the roughly 400 donors who were genotyped, about 80% fell in the genetic ancestry cluster that is associated with self-reported Caucasian donors.

J gave up 6 bases and V 4 bases, and 14 bases lay outside the gene matches. The CDR3 has 17 residues. Germline CDR1 reads SGHNT; CDR2 reads YYREEE (reference sequence). A multiplex PCR was run with 60 Vbeta primers and 13 Jbeta primers. Profiled with immunoSEQ multiplex PCR; TCRdb holds only in-frame clones, not every one. Of more than 95,000 clones in the sample, about four fifths were seen once. Study-level findings and limits: Roughly uniform depth of sequencing across donors was assumed in presence/absence analyses. Later analysis suggested most CMV-associated TCR beta chains were HLA-restricted. Productive rates of about 90% or about 30% were seen for most TCR beta V segments in an earlier analysis.

On this clone: The antigen is not known.

Sequenced material: PBMCs. This chain connects TRBV5-4 to TRBJ2-1, with 9 bases aligning to TRBD2. The TCR comes from a woman in her thirties or forties in good health and CMV-seropositive. The DNA for the CDR3 is TGTGCCAGCAGCCCTATTACGTTAGCGGGAGAGGTCAATGAGCAGTTCTTC. It translates to CASSPITLAGEVNEQFF.